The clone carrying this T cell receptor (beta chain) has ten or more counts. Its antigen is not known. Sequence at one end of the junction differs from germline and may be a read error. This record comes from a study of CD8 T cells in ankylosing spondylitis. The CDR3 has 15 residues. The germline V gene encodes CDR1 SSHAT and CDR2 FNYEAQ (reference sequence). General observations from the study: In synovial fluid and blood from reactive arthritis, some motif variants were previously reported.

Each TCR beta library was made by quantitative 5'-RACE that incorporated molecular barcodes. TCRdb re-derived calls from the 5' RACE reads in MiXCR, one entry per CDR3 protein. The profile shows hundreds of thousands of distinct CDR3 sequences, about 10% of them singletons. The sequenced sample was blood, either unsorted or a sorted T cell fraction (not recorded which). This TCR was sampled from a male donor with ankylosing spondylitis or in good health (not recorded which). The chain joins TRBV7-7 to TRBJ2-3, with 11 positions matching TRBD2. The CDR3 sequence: CASSLGGTSGDTQYF. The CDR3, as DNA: TGTGCTAGCAGCTTAGGGGGGACTAGCGGAGATACGCAGTATTTT. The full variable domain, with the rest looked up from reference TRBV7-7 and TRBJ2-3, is GAGVSQSPRYKVTKRGQDVTLRCDPISSHATLYWYQQALGQGPEFLTYFNYEAQPDKSGLPSDRFSAERPEGSISTLTIQRTEQRDSAMYRCASSLGGTSGDTQYFGPGTRLTVL.